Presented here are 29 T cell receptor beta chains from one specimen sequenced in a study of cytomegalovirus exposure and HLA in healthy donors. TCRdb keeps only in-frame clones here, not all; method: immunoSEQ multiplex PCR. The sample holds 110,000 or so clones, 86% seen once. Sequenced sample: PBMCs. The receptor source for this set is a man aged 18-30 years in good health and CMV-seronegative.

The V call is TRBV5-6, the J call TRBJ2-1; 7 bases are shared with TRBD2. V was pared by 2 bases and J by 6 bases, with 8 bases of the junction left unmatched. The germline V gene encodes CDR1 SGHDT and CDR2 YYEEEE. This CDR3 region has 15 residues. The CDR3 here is CASSFRGRGGNEQFF. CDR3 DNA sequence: TGTGCCAGCAGCTTTCGGGGACGCGGGGGCAATGAGCAGTTCTTC. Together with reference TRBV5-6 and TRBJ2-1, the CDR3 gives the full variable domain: DAGVTQSPTHLIKTRGQQVTLRCSPKSGHDTVSWYQQALGQGPQFIFQYYEEEERQRGNFPDRFSGHQFPNYSSELNVNALLLGDSALYLCASSFRGRGGNEQFFGPGTRLTVL.

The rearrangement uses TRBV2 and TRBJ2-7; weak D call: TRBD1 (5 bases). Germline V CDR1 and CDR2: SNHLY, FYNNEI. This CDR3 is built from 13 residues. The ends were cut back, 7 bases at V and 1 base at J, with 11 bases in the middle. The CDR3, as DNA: TGTGCCAGCAAAGGGGATCTATCCTACGAGCAGTACTTC. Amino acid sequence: CASKGDLSYEQYF.

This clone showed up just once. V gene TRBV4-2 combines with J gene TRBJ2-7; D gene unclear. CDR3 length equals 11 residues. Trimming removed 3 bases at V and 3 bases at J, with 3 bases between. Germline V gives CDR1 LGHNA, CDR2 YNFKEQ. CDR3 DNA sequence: TGTGCCAGCAGCCATAACTACGAGCAGTACTTC. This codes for CASSHNYEQYF.

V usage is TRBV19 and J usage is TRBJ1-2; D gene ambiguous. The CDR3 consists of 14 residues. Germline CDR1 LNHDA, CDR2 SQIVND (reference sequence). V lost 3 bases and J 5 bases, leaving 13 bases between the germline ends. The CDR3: CASSITGNPYGYTF. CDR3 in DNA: TGTGCCAGTAGTATTACGGGGAACCCTTATGGCTACACCTTC.

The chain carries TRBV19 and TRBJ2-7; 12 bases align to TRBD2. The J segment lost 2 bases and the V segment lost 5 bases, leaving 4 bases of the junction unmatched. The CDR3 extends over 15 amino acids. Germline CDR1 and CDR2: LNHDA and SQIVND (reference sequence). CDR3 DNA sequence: TGTGCCAGTAGTCAAGGACTAGCGGGAACCTACGAGCAGTACTTC. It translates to CASSQGLAGTYEQYF.

CDR3 amino acids: CASSPIAGRTDTQYF. In DNA form, the CDR3 reads TGCGCCAGCAGTCCCATAGCGGGTCGCACAGATACGCAGTATTTT. This sequence joins TRBV10-1 and TRBJ2-3, with 7 bases identical to TRBD2. The junction had 6 bases not matched to a gene; V was cut back by 5 bases and J by 1 base. This CDR3 spans 15 amino acids. Germline V lookup: CDR1 WNHNN, CDR2 SYGVQD (reference sequence).

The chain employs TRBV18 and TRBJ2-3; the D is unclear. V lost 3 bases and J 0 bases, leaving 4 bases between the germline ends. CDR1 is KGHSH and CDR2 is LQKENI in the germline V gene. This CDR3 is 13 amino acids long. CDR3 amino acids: CASSPTSTDTQYF. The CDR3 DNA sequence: TGTGCCAGCTCACCGACTAGCACAGATACGCAGTATTTT.

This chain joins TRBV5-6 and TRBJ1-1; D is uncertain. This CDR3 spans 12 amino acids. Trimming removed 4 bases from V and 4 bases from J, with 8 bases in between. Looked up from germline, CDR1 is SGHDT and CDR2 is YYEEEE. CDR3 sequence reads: CASSQRGTEAFF. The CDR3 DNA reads TGTGCCAGCAGCCAGAGAGGCACTGAAGCTTTCTTT. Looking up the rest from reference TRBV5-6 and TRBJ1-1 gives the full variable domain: DAGVTQSPTHLIKTRGQQVTLRCSPKSGHDTVSWYQQALGQGPQFIFQYYEEEERQRGNFPDRFSGHQFPNYSSELNVNALLLGDSALYLCASSQRGTEAFFGQGTRLTVV.

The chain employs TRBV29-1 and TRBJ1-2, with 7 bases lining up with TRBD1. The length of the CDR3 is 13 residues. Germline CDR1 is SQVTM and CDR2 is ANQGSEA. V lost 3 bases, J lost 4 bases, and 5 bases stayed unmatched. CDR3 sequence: CSVERGQPYGYTF. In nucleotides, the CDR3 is TGCAGCGTTGAGAGGGGGCAGCCCTATGGCTACACCTTC.

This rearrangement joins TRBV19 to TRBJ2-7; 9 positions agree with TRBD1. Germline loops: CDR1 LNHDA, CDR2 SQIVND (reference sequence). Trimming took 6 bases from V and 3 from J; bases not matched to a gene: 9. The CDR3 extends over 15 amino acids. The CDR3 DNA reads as TGTGCCAGTAGGCACTCCTGGACAGGGGACTACGAGCAGTACTTC. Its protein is CASRHSWTGDYEQYF.

CDR3 sequence (DNA): TGTGCCAGCAGCGTAGCCCCTTTCACAGATACGCAGTATTTT. It encodes CASSVAPFTDTQYF. The rearrangement joins TRBV9 to TRBJ2-3; no definite D call. The CDR3 is made up of 14 amino acids. V was clipped by 0 bases and J by 2 bases, with 7 bases between them. Per germline, CDR1 SGDLS and CDR2 YYNGEE.

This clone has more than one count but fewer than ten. CDR3 in amino acids: CASRRDSLSHEQYF. CDR3 DNA sequence: TGTGCCAGCAGACGGGACTCACTTTCCCACGAGCAGTACTTC. The J gene is TRBJ2-7, the V gene TRBV2; D may be TRBD2 (6 bases). V lost 6 bases and J lost 5, with 17 bases in between. There are 14 residues in the CDR3. Germline CDR1 and CDR2: SNHLY and FYNNEI.

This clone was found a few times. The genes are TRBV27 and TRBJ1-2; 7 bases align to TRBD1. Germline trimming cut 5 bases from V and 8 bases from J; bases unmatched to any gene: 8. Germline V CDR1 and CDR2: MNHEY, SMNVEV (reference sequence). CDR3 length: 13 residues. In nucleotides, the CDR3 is TGTGCCAGCAGTCTGACAGGGTTCTCGGGCTACACCTTC. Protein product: CASSLTGFSGYTF.

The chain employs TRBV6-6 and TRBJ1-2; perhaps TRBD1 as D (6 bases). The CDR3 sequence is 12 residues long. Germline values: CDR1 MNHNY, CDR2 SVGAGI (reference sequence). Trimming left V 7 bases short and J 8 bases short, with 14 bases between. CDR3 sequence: CASTEYRGGYTF. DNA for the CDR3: TGTGCCAGCACCGAATATAGGGGGGGCTACACCTTC.

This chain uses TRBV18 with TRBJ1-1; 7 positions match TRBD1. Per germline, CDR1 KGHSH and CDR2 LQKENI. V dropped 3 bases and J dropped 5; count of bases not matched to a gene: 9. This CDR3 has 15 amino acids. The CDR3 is CASSPPTGRGTEAFF. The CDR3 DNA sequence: TGTGCCAGCTCACCCCCGACAGGGAGAGGGACTGAAGCTTTCTTT.

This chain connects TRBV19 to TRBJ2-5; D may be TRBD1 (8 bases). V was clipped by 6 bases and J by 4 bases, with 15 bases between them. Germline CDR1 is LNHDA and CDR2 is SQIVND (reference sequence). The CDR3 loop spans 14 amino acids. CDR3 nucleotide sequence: TGTGCCAGTAGCGACACAGGGGGGGCAGAGACCCAGTACTTC. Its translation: CASSDTGGAETQYF.

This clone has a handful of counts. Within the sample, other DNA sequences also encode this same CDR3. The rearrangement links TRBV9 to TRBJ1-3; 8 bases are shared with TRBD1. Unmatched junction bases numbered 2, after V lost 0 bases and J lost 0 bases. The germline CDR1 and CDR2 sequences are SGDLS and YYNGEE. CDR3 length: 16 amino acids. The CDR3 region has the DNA TGTGCCAGCAGCGTAGGTACAGGGGGCTCTGGAAACACCATATATTTT. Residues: CASSVGTGGSGNTIYF.

Here the CDR3 reads CASSPYGYEQYF. The CDR3 DNA is TGTGCCAGCTCACCCTACGGGTACGAGCAGTACTTC. The rearrangement joins TRBV18 to TRBJ2-7; D remains ambiguous. V was trimmed by 3 bases and J by 4 bases, leaving 7 bases between them. The germline gives CDR1 KGHSH, CDR2 LQKENI. This CDR3 comprises 12 residues.

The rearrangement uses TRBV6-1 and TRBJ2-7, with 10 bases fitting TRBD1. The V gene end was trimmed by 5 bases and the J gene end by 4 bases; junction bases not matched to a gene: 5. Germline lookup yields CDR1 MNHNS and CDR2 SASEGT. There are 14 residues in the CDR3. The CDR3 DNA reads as TGTGCCAGCAGTCCCGGGACAGGGGTTTACGAGCAGTACTTC. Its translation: CASSPGTGVYEQYF.

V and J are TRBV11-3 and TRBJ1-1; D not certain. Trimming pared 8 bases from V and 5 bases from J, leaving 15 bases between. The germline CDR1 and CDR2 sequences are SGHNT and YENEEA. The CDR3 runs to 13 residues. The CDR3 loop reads CASRGHPSTEAFF. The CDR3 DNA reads TGTGCCAGCCGAGGGCACCCGAGTACTGAAGCTTTCTTT.

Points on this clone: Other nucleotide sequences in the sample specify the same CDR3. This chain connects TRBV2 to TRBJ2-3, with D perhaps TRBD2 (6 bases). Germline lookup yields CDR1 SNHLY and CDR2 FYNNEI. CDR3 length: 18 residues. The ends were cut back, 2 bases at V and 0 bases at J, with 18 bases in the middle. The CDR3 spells CASSEHAFLALSTDTQYF. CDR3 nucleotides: TGTGCCAGCAGTGAACACGCCTTTCTAGCGCTCAGCACAGATACGCAGTATTTT.

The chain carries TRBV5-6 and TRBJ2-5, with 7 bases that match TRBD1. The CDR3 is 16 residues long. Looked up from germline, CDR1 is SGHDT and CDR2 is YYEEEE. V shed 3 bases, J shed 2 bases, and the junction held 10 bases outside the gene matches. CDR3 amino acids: CASSWLDRAGQETQYF. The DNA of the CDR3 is TGTGCCAGCAGCTGGCTCGACAGGGCAGGTCAAGAGACCCAGTACTTC.

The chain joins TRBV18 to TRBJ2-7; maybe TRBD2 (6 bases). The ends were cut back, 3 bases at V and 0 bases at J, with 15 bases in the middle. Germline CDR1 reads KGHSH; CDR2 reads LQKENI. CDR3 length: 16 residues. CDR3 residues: CASSPGRGPSSYEQYF. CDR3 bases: TGTGCCAGCTCACCCGGGCGGGGTCCTAGCTCCTACGAGCAGTACTTC. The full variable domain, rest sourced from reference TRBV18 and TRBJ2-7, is NAGVMQNPRHLVRRRGQEARLRCSPMKGHSHVYWYRQLPEEGLKFMVYLQKENIIDESGMPKERFSAEFPKEGPSILRIQQVVRGDSAAYFCASSPGRGPSSYEQYFGPGTRLTVT.

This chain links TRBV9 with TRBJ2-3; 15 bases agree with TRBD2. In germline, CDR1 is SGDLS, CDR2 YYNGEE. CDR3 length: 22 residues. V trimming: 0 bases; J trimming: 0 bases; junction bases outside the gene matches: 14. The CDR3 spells CASSVGAGLAGGLVGSTDTQYF. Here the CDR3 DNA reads TGTGCCAGCAGCGTAGGGGCCGGACTAGCGGGGGGGTTGGTCGGGAGCACAGATACGCAGTATTTT.

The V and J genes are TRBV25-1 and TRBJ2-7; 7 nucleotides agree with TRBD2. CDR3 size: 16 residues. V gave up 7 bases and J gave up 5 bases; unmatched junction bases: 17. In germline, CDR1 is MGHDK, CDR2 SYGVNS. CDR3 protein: CASIPGTGGGAHEQYF. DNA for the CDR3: TGTGCCAGCATCCCAGGCACGGGAGGTGGGGCTCACGAGCAGTACTTC.

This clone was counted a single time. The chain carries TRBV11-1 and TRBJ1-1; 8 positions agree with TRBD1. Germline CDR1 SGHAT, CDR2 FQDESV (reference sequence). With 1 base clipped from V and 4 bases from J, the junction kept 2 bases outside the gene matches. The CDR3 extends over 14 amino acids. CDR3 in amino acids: CASSLDTGGTEAFF. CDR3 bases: TGTGCCAGCAGCTTAGACACAGGGGGCACTGAAGCTTTCTTT.

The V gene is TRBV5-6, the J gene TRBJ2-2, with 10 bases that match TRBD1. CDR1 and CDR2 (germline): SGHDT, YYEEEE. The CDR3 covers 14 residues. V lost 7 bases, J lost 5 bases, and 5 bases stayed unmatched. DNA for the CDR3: TGTGCCAGCTATAGACAGGGGGCTACCGGGGAGCTGTTTTTT. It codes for CASYRQGATGELFF.

Here the CDR3 reads CASSLGTGLSNQPQHF. CDR3 nucleotide sequence: TGTGCCAGCAGCCTCGGGACAGGCCTTAGCAATCAGCCCCAGCATTTT. The chain links TRBV5-8 to TRBJ1-5, with 8 nucleotides matching TRBD1. This CDR3 spans 16 amino acids. Trimming removed 4 bases from V and 0 bases from J; junction bases left unmatched: 6. CDR1 and CDR2 from the germline V gene are SGHTS and YDEGEE.

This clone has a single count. CDR3 residues: CASRVLGNPNYGYTF. In DNA, the CDR3 is TGTGCCAGTAGAGTACTAGGGAATCCTAACTATGGCTACACCTTC. The rearrangement uses TRBV19 and TRBJ1-2; D not resolved. The V end lost 6 bases, the J end lost 0 bases, and 14 bases lay between the germline ends. The CDR3 loop spans 15 amino acids. Germline V gene lookup returns CDR1 LNHDA and CDR2 SQIVND (reference sequence).